This T cell receptor beta chain was observed in a study of blood T cell repertoires in COVID-19. The protocol was immunoSEQ multiplex PCR, while the TCRdb copy is restricted to in-frame clones and leaves out a portion. The data contain 150,000 to 200,000 clones, around four fifths of them singletons. This CDR3 has 13 residues. Trimming shortened V by 5 bases and J by 4 bases, and 14 bases separated the two germline ends. Per the germline V gene, CDR1 is GTSNPN and CDR2 is SVGIG (reference sequence). This clone was found a few times. Input material: peripheral blood. The sequence came from a woman aged 30 to 39 with acute or convalescent COVID-19. The rearrangement joins TRBV30 to TRBJ1-2; tentatively, D is TRBD1 (5 bases). In DNA form, the CDR3 reads TGTGCCTGGGACGGGAGGGGCACCTATGGCTACACCTTC. It translates to CAWDGRGTYGYTF. Full variable domain (rest looked up from reference TRBV30 and TRBJ1-2): SQTIHQWPATLVQPVGSPLSLECTVEGTSNPNLYWYRQAAGRGLQLLFYSVGIGQISSEVPQNLSASRPQDRQFILSSKKLLLSDSGFYLCAWDGRGTYGYTFGSGTRLTVV.